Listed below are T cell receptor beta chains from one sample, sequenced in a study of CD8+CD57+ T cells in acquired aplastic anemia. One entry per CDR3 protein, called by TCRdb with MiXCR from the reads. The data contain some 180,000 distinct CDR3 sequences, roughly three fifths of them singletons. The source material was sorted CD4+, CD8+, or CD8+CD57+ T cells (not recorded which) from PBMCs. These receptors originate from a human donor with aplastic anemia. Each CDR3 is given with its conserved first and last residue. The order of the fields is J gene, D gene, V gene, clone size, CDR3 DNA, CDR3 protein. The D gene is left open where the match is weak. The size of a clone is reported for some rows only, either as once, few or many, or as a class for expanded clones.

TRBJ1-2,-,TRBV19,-,TGTGCCAGTAGGCCGCTCGGGCTCTATGGCTACACCTTC,CASRPLGLYGYTF
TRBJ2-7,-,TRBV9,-,TGTGCCAGCAGCGTAGGGGTTAGCGGATGCTACGAGCAGTACTTC,CASSVGVSGCYEQYF
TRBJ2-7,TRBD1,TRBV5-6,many,TGTGCCAGCAGCTTGGGAGGGGGCTTTGTGGACGAGCAGTACTTC,CASSLGGGFVDEQYF
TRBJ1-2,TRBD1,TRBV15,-,TGTGCCACCAGCAGCGACAGGGTTCAAGCTAACTATGGCTACACCTTC,CATSSDRVQANYGYTF
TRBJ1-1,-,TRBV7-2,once,TGTGCCAGCTGCGGACAGTTGAACACTGAAGCTTTCTTT,CASCGQLNTEAFF
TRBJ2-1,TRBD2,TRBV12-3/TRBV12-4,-,TGTGCCAGCAGTTTCCGGCGGGAGTCCTACAATGAGCAGTTCTTC,CASSFRRESYNEQFF
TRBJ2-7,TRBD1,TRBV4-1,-,TGCGCCAGCAGCCACCCGGGACAGGGGGTATACGAGCAGTACTTC,CASSHPGQGVYEQYF
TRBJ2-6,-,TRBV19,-,TGTGCCAGTACTCCGGAGGGTTCTGGGGCCAACGTCCTGACTTTC,CASTPEGSGANVLTF
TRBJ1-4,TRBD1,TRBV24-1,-,TGTGCCATCGGTAGCCGGGACAGCCCTGAAAAACTGTTTTTT,CAIGSRDSPEKLFF
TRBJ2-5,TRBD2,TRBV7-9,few,TGTGCCAGCGGGGAGGGGTGGGGAGTCCAAGAGACCCAGTACTTC,CASGEGWGVQETQYF
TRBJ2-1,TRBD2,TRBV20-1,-,TGCAGTGCTAGCGTTGAAGGACTAGCGGGGGACAATGAGCAGTTCTTC,CSASVEGLAGDNEQFF
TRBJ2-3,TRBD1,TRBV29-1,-,TGCAGCGTTGAGGTCGGACAGGGGAGCACAGATACGCAGTATTTT,CSVEVGQGSTDTQYF
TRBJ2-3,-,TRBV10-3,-,TGTGCCATCAGTGGGCAGGGGAACACAGATACGCAGTATTTT,CAISGQGNTDTQYF
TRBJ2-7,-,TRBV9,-,TGTGCCAGCAGCTGGGGAGTTGCGGATTCTTACGAGCAGTACTTC,CASSWGVADSYEQYF
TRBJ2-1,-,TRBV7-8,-,TGTGCCAGCAGCGGGGGCCGATATTGGTTCTTC,CASSGGRYWFF
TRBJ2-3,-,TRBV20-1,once,TGCAGTGCTAGAGGCCTGGGGGAGGGGGACGGGGCAGATACGCAGTATTTT,CSARGLGEGDGADTQYF
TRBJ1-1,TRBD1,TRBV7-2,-,TGTGCCAGCAGCTTGACAGGGGGCCATACGCTGGCTTTCTTT,CASSLTGGHTLAFF
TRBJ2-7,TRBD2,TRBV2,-,TGTGCCAGCAGCACGGGGACTACCGGGGTAGACGAGCAGTACTTC,CASSTGTTGVDEQYF
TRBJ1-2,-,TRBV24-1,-,TGTGTCATTGAGCCCCGGGCGGACTATGGCTACGCCTTC,CVIEPRADYGYAF
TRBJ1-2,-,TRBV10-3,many,TGTGCCATCAGTGAGTCGCGGACGGACTATGGCTACACCTTC,CAISESRTDYGYTF
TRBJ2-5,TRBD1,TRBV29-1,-,TGCAGCGTCACCACAGGGGGAGAGACCCAGTACTTC,CSVTTGGETQYF
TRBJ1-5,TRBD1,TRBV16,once,TGTGCCAGCAGCCACATAGACAGGGCGGGCAATCAGCCCCAGCATTTT,CASSHIDRAGNQPQHF
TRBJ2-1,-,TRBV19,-,TGTGCCAGTAGTATGTGGACTGAGAACAATGAGCAGTTCTTC,CASSMWTENNEQFF
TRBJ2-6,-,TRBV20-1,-,TGCAGTGCTCAATTACAGAGCTCTGGGGCCAACGTCCTGACTTTC,CSAQLQSSGANVLTF
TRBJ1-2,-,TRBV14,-,TGTGCCAGCAGCCCTATACAGCTCTATGGCTACACCTTC,CASSPIQLYGYTF
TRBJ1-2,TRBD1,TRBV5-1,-,TGCGCCAGCAGATTGCAAGATTGGACAGGGCCTGGCTACACCTTC,CASRLQDWTGPGYTF
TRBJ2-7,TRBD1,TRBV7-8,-,TGTGCCAGCAGCCCAGGGACAGCCATCTCCTACGAGCAGTACTTC,CASSPGTAISYEQYF
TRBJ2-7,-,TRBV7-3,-,TGTGCCAGCAGCGTAGGGGTCCTGCCCACCTACGAGCAGTACTTC,CASSVGVLPTYEQYF
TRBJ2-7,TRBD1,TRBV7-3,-,TGTGCCAGCAGCTGGGGACAGGGACTGGACGAGCAGTACTTC,CASSWGQGLDEQYF
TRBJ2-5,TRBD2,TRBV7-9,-,TGTGCCAGCAGCTTAGAAGTGAATAGCGGGAGAGTCCAAGAGACCCAGTACTTC,CASSLEVNSGRVQETQYF
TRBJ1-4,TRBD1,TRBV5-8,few,TGTGCCAGCAGCGTGGACAGGGAAAAACTGTTTTTT,CASSVDREKLFF
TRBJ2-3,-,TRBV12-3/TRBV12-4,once,TGTGCCAGCAGTTTACGGCAGGCCACAGATACGCGGTATTTT,CASSLRQATDTRYF
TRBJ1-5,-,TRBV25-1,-,TGTGCCAGCAGTGGCCACGGAATGGCCGGGACCCAGCATTTT,CASSGHGMAGTQHF
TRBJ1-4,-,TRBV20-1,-,TGCAGTGCTAGAGACGACGGGGGATTAGGGACTAATGAAAAACTGTTTTTT,CSARDDGGLGTNEKLFF
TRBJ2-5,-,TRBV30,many,TGTGCCTCCGCAGAAGCGGGTTCCCAAGAGACCCAGTACTTC,CASAEAGSQETQYF
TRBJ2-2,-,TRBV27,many,TGTGCCAGCAGTCCAAGTCCAGGGGCCGGGGAGCTGTTTTTT,CASSPSPGAGELFF
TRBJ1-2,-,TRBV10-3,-,TGTGCCATCAGTAAGGACGCGCAACCTAACTGTGGCTACACCTTC,CAISKDAQPNCGYTF
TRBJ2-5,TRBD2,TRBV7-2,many,TGTGCCAGCAGCTTGGTAGCGGGGGGGCCGGAGACCCAGTACTTC,CASSLVAGGPETQYF
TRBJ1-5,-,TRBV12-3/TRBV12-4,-,TGTGCCAGTTCGTCAGGGTCCAGCAATCAGCCCCAGCATTTT,CASSSGSSNQPQHF
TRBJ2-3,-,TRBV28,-,TGCGCCAGCAGTTTAAGGGCGGCGGGTGAAGATACGCAGTATTTT,CASSLRAAGEDTQYF
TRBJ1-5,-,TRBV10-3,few,TGTGCCATCAGTGGTAACAATCAGCCCCAGCATTTT,CAISGNNQPQHF